This is a list of T cell receptor beta chains from one sample in a study of OX40 agonist ivuxolimab in advanced cancers. Clones were sequenced by immunoSEQ multiplex PCR, and TCRdb holds only the in-frame ones, with some missing. The data contain about 20,000 clones, more than 75% of them seen just once; the ten biggest clones take up around 10%. Specimen: CD4+ or CD8+ T cells sorted from blood, collected in a trial of the OX40 agonist ivuxolimab. The receptors stem from an adult with an advanced solid tumor such as melanoma, head and neck, liver or kidney cancer. CDR3s include the opening cysteine and the closing phenylalanine or tryptophan. A D gene is named only where the DNA matches it firmly. Clone size is stated in some rows and not others, as once, few, many or a class when expanded.

TRBV13,NA,NA,TRBJ2-2,CASRQDVTGELFF,TGTGCCAGCAGGCAAGATGTAACCGGGGAGCTGTTTTTT
TRBV7-9,NA,NA,TRBJ2-1,CASITSPRSIHEQFF,TGTGCCAGCATCACTTCACCCAGGAGTATCCATGAGCAGTTCTTC
TRBV7-9,NA,NA,TRBJ2-7,CASTGSRTLYYEQYF,TGTGCCAGCACCGGGTCCCGGACTCTCTACTACGAGCAGTACTTC
TRBV11-2,NA,NA,TRBJ2-7,CASSLGVGADEQYF,TGTGCCAGCAGCTTAGGTGTGGGCGCAGACGAGCAGTACTTC
TRBV11-2,TRBD1,NA,TRBJ2-7,CASSWTGKYEQYF,TGTGCCAGTTCATGGACAGGAAAATACGAGCAGTACTTC
TRBV2,NA,few,TRBJ1-6,CASRKGSPLHF,TGTGCCAGCCGAAAGGGGTCACCCCTCCACTTT
TRBV27,NA,NA,TRBJ1-2,CASGNGAAYGYTF,TGTGCCAGCGGTAACGGGGCTGCCTATGGCTACACCTTC
TRBV7-9,TRBD1,NA,TRBJ2-3,CASSLLGQGDPDTQYF,TGTGCCAGCAGCTTACTGGGACAGGGGGACCCAGATACGCAGTATTTT
TRBV10-3,NA,NA,TRBJ2-3,CAISGLGTQSTDTQYF,TGTGCCATCAGTGGGTTGGGTACCCAAAGCACAGATACGCAGTATTTT
TRBV7-6,NA,NA,TRBJ2-7,CASSLGRRRYEQYF,TGTGCCAGCAGCTTAGGTCGGCGGCGCTACGAGCAGTACTTC
TRBV11-3,NA,NA,TRBJ2-2,CASSPPSGENTGELFF,TGTGCCAGCAGCCCCCCATCTGGAGAGAACACCGGGGAGCTGTTTTTT
TRBV20-1,NA,NA,TRBJ1-2,CSARLGDGYTF,TGCAGTGCTAGACTTGGGGATGGCTACACCTTC
TRBV7-6,NA,few,TRBJ1-5,CASSDLGPGPKHF,TGTGCCAGCAGCGATCTTGGTCCGGGACCGAAGCATTTT
TRBV9,TRBD2,NA,TRBJ2-5,CASSPRSGGPKETQYF,TGTGCCAGCAGCCCGAGATCGGGGGGGCCCAAAGAGACCCAGTACTTC
TRBV11-2,TRBD1,NA,TRBJ2-1,CASSWRGQALYNEQFF,TGTGCCAGCAGCTGGCGAGGACAGGCCCTTTACAATGAGCAGTTCTTC
TRBV2,TRBD2,NA,TRBJ2-7,CASRASGSYEQYF,TGTGCCAGCAGGGCTAGCGGGAGCTACGAGCAGTACTTC
TRBV7-6,NA,NA,TRBJ2-2,CASSLSVAPNTGELFF,TGTGCCAGCAGCTTGTCGGTAGCGCCGAACACCGGGGAGCTGTTTTTT
TRBV27,TRBD2,once,TRBJ2-7,CASRTSGRYEQYF,TGTGCCAGCAGGACTAGCGGGAGATACGAGCAGTACTTC
TRBV21-1,NA,NA,TRBJ2-7,CASSKEGLAGVSSYEQYF,TGTGCCAGCAGCAAAGAAGGGCTAGCGGGAGTATCTTCCTACGAGCAGTACTTC
TRBV7-4,TRBD2,NA,TRBJ2-3,CASSPPGGIADTQYF,TGTGCCAGCAGCCCCCCGGGGGGGATAGCAGATACGCAGTATTTT
TRBV7-9,NA,NA,TRBJ1-1,CASSWDGMNTEAFF,TGTGCCAGCAGCTGGGACGGAATGAACACTGAAGCTTTCTTT
TRBV13,TRBD1,NA,TRBJ1-2,CASSPGTGLLGDYGYTF,TGTGCCAGCAGCCCCGGGACAGGCCTCCTCGGAGACTATGGCTACACCTTC
TRBV7-2,NA,NA,TRBJ2-1,CASTRPSYNEQFF,TGTGCCAGCACCCGACCCTCCTACAATGAGCAGTTCTTC
TRBV7-9,TRBD1,NA,TRBJ2-7,CASSPDRGPRYEQYF,TGTGCCAGCAGTCCCGACAGGGGACCCCGATACGAGCAGTACTTC
TRBV10-1,TRBD2,NA,TRBJ2-7,CASSEVGASGRYEQYF,TGCGCCAGCAGTGAGGTGGGAGCTAGCGGAAGATACGAGCAGTACTTC
TRBV27,NA,NA,TRBJ1-1,CASSSKTDIWYTEAFF,TGTGCCAGCAGTTCGAAAACAGACATCTGGTACACTGAAGCTTTCTTT
TRBV6-5,TRBD1,NA,TRBJ1-2,CASSAGQSGGYTF,TGTGCCAGCAGCGCGGGACAGTCCGGTGGCTACACCTTC
TRBV19,NA,NA,TRBJ1-1,CASSRPTDYNTEAFF,TGTGCCAGTAGTAGGCCGACAGACTATAACACTGAAGCTTTCTTT
TRBV2,NA,NA,TRBJ2-3,CASSEASRGAFDTQYF,TGTGCCAGCAGTGAAGCGAGCAGGGGGGCCTTCGATACGCAGTATTTT
TRBV14,NA,NA,TRBJ1-1,CASSQPIGGSNTEAFF,TGTGCCAGCAGCCAGCCTATAGGGGGATCGAACACTGAAGCTTTCTTT
TRBV27,TRBD1,NA,TRBJ1-2,CATCGQGNYGYTF,TGTGCCACCTGCGGACAGGGCAACTATGGCTACACCTTC
TRBV5-1,NA,medium-sized,TRBJ1-5,CASSFEGDQPQHF,TGCGCCAGCAGCTTTGAGGGGGATCAGCCCCAGCATTTT
TRBV7-9,TRBD2,NA,TRBJ2-2,CASHSPDLAGANTGELFF,TGTGCCAGCCATTCCCCGGATTTAGCGGGGGCGAACACCGGGGAGCTGTTTTTT
TRBV7-8,NA,NA,TRBJ2-2,CASRGAGRARTGELFF,TGTGCCAGCAGGGGGGCTGGCAGGGCAAGGACCGGGGAGCTGTTTTTT
TRBV9,NA,few,TRBJ2-7,CASSVGGEDYEQYF,TGTGCCAGCAGCGTAGGGGGTGAAGATTACGAGCAGTACTTC
TRBV27,NA,NA,TRBJ1-2,CASSPRGMGYTF,TGTGCCAGCAGCCCGAGGGGGATGGGCTACACCTTC
TRBV4-1,NA,NA,TRBJ2-1,CASSRVHNEQFF,TGCGCCAGCAGCCGGGTGCACAATGAGCAGTTCTTC
TRBV15,TRBD1,few,TRBJ1-2,CATSAPGQGRYGYTF,TGTGCCACCAGCGCTCCGGGACAGGGACGTTATGGCTACACCTTC
TRBV7-9,NA,NA,TRBJ2-5,CASSFPTPPAETQYF,TGTGCCAGCAGCTTCCCGACTCCCCCAGCGGAGACCCAGTACTTC
TRBV29-1,NA,NA,TRBJ2-4,CSVEWAKNIQYF,TGCAGCGTTGAGTGGGCCAAAAACATTCAGTACTTC
TRBV13,NA,NA,TRBJ2-7,CASSLGRTYEQYF,TGTGCCAGCAGCTTGGGCAGGACCTACGAGCAGTACTTC
TRBV5-1,NA,medium-sized,TRBJ2-7,CASSWDKSYEQYF,TGCGCCAGCAGCTGGGACAAGTCCTACGAGCAGTACTTC
TRBV2,NA,medium-sized,TRBJ1-3,CASSERGFSGNTIYF,TGTGCCAGCAGTGAACGGGGGTTCTCTGGAAACACCATATATTTT
TRBV7-7,NA,NA,TRBJ2-5,CASSLGPVGETQYF,TGTGCCAGCAGCTTAGGTCCCGTCGGGGAGACCCAGTACTTC
TRBV7-9,NA,NA,TRBJ2-1,CASSLGSYEQFF,TGTGCCAGCAGCTTAGGATCTTATGAGCAGTTCTTC
TRBV2,NA,once,TRBJ1-2,CASLLGARRGYGYTF,TGTGCCAGCTTACTGGGCGCCCGCCGAGGCTATGGCTACACCTTC
TRBV19,NA,few,TRBJ2-1,CASSRRGLYNEQFF,TGTGCCAGTAGTCGCAGGGGACTATACAATGAGCAGTTCTTC
TRBV6-6,TRBD1,NA,TRBJ2-2,CASRDRTNTGELFF,TGTGCCAGCAGGGACAGGACAAACACCGGGGAGCTGTTTTTT
TRBV5-1,NA,NA,TRBJ1-4,CASRFRGAGTEKLFF,TGCGCCAGCAGGTTCAGGGGCGCCGGTACTGAAAAACTGTTTTTT
TRBV27,NA,NA,TRBJ1-1,CASSFRGSDTEAFF,TGTGCCAGCAGTTTTAGGGGTTCCGACACTGAAGCTTTCTTT
TRBV5-6,TRBD1,NA,TRBJ2-7,CASSSVIRTGKYEQYF,TGTGCCAGCAGCTCCGTCATAAGGACAGGCAAGTACGAGCAGTACTTC
TRBV7-9,TRBD2,NA,TRBJ2-1,CASRGTSGVLPYGLNEQFF,TGTGCCAGCAGGGGGACTAGCGGGGTTCTCCCATATGGGTTGAATGAGCAGTTCTTC
TRBV5-4,NA,NA,TRBJ2-1,CASSLLSGAGTMSRKFF,TGTGCCAGCAGCTTGCTTTCGGGGGCTGGTACAATGAGCAGGAAGTTCTTC
TRBV12-5,NA,NA,TRBJ2-2,CASSWRVGELFF,TGTGCTAGCTCTTGGCGGGTGGGGGAGCTGTTTTTT
TRBV4-2,NA,NA,TRBJ2-2,CASSQEWGSHGELFF,TGTGCCAGCAGCCAAGAGTGGGGGTCACACGGGGAGCTGTTTTTT
TRBV5-1,NA,NA,TRBJ1-2,CASSLSGTYYGYTF,TGCGCCAGCAGCTTGTCGGGGACTTACTATGGCTACACCTTC
TRBV6-1,TRBD1,NA,TRBJ2-1,CASSERGRPLYNEQFF,TGTGCCAGCAGTGAAAGGGGGCGGCCTTTATACAATGAGCAGTTCTTC